This T cell receptor (beta chain) was sequenced in a study of blood T cell repertoires in COVID-19. Study in general: The samples span acute and convalescent COVID-19 from the United States, Italy and Spain. Sources were T cells, B-cell-depleted T cells, or PBMCs; the material itself was cDNA or gDNA.

In the original analysis: For nucleated cells, counts were estimated from reference gene primer amplification. This table comes from immunoSEQ multiplex PCR, and its TCRdb copy is limited to in-frame clones, with some not included. The V and J calls and the clone size are those of that table, but D and trimming were determined from the DNA. The sample lists around 90,000 clones; roughly 92% were seen once. V was cut by 6 bases and J by 0 bases, with 9 bases left in between. Germline V CDR1 and CDR2: SNHLY, FYNNEI. There are 14 residues in the CDR3. Material for sequencing was peripheral blood. This chain uses TRBV2 with TRBJ1-5, with D tentatively TRBD1 (6 bases). The clonotype comes from a woman aged 55-69 years with active COVID-19. CDR3 region: CASRDRVSNQPQHF. Written as DNA, the CDR3 is TGTGCCAGCAGGGACAGAGTTAGCAATCAGCCCCAGCATTTT.